This T cell receptor (beta chain) was observed in a study of cytomegalovirus exposure and HLA in healthy donors. Study-wide findings and caveats: Reportedly, diagnosis of cytomegalovirus status by the classifier showed high specificity and sensitivity. Subsequent analysis found a tendency for first-cohort TCR clusters to co-occur within the 90 to 150 validation repertoires. Rare TCR sequences predominated, though certain public TCRs were found in many donors.

This clone came up once. As yet, its antigen is unknown. TCRdb's copy holds only in-frame clones and misses some; the assay was immunoSEQ multiplex PCR. The data show 150,000 to 200,000 clones, around nine tenths seen once. The V gene's germline CDR1 is PRHDT and CDR2 FYEKMQ (reference sequence). This CDR3 is built from 20 residues. V dropped 5 bases and J dropped 0 bases, with 29 bases sitting between them. The chain uses TRBV13 and TRBJ2-7; the D gene is possibly TRBD1 (6 bases). Sequences were obtained from PBMCs. The receptor's source is a woman aged 25 to 39 in good health and CMV-seronegative. The CDR3 DNA reads TGTGCCAGCAGCCTCCACTCCGTGATGAAGGACAGCCGAGGCTCCTACGAGCAGTACTTC. It encodes CASSLHSVMKDSRGSYEQYF.